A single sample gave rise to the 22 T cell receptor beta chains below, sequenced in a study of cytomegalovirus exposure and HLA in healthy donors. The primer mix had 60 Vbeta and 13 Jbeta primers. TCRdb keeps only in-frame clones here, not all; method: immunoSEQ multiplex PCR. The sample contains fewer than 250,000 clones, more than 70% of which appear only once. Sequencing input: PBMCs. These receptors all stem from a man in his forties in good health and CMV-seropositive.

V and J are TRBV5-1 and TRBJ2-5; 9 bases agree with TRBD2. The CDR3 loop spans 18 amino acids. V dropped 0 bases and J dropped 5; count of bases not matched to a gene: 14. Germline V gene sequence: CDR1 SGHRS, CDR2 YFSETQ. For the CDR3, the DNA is TGCGCCAGCAGCTTGGCCATTGGGGTGGCTAGCGGGATGGAGACCCAGTACTTC. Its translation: CASSLAIGVASGMETQYF. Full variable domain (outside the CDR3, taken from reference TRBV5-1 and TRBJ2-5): KAGVTQTPRYLIKTRGQQVTLSCSPISGHRSVSWYQQTPGQGLQFLFEYFSETQRNKGNFPGRFSGRQFSNSRSEMNVSTLELGDSALYLCASSLAIGVASGMETQYFGPGTRLLVL.

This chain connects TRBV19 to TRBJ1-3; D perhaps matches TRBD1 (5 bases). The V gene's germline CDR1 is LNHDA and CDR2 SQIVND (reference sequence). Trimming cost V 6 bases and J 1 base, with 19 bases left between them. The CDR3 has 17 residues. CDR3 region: CASRTIGGGPSGNTIYF. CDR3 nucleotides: TGTGCCAGTAGGACCATCGGGGGTGGGCCATCTGGAAACACCATATATTTT.

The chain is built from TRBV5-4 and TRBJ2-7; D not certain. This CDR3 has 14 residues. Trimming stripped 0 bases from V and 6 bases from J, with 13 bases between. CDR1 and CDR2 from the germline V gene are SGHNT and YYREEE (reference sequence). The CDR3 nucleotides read TGTGCCAGCAGCTTGGTAGCTGGGTCGGCCGAGCAGTACTTC. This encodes CASSLVAGSAEQYF. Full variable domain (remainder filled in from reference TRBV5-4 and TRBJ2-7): ETGVTQSPTHLIKTRGQQVTLRCSSQSGHNTVSWYQQALGQGPQFIFQYYREEENGRGNFPPRFSGLQFPNYSSELNVNALELDDSALYLCASSLVAGSAEQYFGPGTRLTVT.

CDR3 nucleotide sequence: TGTGCCAGCAGCTTGAGCGGGAGCGAGCAGTACTTC. Its translation: CASSLSGSEQYF. The chain links TRBV5-6 to TRBJ2-7, with 8 bases lining up with TRBD2. This CDR3 comprises 12 residues. The V gene's germline CDR1 is SGHDT and CDR2 YYEEEE. The V segment lost 1 base and the J segment 6 bases; nucleotides outside the gene matches: 0. Together with reference TRBV5-6 and TRBJ2-7, the CDR3 gives the full variable domain: DAGVTQSPTHLIKTRGQQVTLRCSPKSGHDTVSWYQQALGQGPQFIFQYYEEEERQRGNFPDRFSGHQFPNYSSELNVNALLLGDSALYLCASSLSGSEQYFGPGTRLTVT.

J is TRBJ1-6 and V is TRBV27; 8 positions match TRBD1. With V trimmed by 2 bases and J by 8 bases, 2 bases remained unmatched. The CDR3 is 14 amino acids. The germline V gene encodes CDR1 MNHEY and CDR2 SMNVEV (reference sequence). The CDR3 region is CASSLQGAHSPLHF. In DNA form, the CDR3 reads TGTGCCAGCAGTTTACAGGGGGCGCATTCACCCCTCCACTTT.

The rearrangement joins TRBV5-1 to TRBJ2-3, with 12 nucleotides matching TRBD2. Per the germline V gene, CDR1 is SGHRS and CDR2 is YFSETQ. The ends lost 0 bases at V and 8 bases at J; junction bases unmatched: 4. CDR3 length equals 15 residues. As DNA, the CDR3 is TGCGCCAGCAGCTTGGGACTAGCGGGAGTGGTTACGCAGTATTTT. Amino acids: CASSLGLAGVVTQYF.

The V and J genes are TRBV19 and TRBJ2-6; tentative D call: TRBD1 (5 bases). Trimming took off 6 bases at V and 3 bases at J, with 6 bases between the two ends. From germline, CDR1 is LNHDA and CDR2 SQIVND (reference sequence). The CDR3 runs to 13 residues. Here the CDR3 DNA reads TGTGCCAGTAGAGGGGTTGGGGCCAACGTCCTGACTTTC. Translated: CASRGVGANVLTF. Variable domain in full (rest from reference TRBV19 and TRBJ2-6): DGGITQSPKYLFRKEGQNVTLSCEQNLNHDAMYWYRQDPGQGLRLIYYSQIVNDFQKGDIAEGYSVSREKKESFPLTVTSAQKNPTAFYLCASRGVGANVLTFGAGSRLTVL.

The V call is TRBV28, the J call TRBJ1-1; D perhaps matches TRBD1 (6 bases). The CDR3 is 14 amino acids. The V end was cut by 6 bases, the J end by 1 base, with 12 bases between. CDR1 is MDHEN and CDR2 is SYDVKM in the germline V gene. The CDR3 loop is CASSLSTGNTEAFF. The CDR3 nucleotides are TGTGCCAGCAGCCTATCGACAGGGAACACTGAAGCTTTCTTT.

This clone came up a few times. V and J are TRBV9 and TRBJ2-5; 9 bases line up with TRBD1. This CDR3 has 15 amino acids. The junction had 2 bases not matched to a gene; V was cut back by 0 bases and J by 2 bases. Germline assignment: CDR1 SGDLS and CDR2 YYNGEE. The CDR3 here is CASSVGGQGQETQYF. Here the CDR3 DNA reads TGTGCCAGCAGCGTAGGGGGACAGGGTCAAGAGACCCAGTACTTC.

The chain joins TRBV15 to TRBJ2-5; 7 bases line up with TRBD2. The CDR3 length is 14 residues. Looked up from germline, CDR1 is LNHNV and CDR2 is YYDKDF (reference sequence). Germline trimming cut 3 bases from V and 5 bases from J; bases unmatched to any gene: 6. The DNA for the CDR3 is TGTGCCACCAGCAGCGGAGCGGGAAGGGAGACCCAGTACTTC. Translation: CATSSGAGRETQYF.

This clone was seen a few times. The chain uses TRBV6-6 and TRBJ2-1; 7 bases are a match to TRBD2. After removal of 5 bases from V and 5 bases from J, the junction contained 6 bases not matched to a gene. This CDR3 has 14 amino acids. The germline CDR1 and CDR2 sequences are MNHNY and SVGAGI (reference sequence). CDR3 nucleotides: TGTGCCAGCAGTAGCGCGGGAGTGCACAATGAGCAGTTCTTC. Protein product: CASSSAGVHNEQFF.

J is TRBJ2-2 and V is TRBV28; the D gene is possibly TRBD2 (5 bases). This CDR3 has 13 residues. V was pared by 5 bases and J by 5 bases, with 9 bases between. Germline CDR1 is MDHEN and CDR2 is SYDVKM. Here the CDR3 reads CASSEEGTGELFF. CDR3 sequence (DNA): TGTGCCAGCAGTGAAGAGGGAACCGGGGAGCTGTTTTTT.

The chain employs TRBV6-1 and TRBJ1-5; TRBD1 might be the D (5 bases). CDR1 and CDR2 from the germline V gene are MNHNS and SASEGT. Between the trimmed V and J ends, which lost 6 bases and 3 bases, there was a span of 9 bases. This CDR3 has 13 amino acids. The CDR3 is CASRSTANQPQHF. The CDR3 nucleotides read TGTGCCAGCAGATCGACAGCCAATCAGCCCCAGCATTTT.

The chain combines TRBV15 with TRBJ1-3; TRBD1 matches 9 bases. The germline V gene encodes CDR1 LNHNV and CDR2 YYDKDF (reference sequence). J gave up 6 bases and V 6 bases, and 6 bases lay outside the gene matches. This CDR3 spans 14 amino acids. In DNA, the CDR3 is TGTGCCACCAGTTTACAGGGGGCTGAAAACACCATATATTTT. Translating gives CATSLQGAENTIYF.

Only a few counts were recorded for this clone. The CDR3 region has the DNA TGTGCCAGCAGTTTTCAGTTAGAGCAGTTCTTC. This translates into CASSFQLEQFF. The chain is built from TRBV6-5 and TRBJ2-1; no clear D. CDR3 length: 11 residues. CDR1 MNHEY and CDR2 SVGAGI come from the germline V gene. V lost 4 bases, J lost 10 bases, and 8 bases lay in between.

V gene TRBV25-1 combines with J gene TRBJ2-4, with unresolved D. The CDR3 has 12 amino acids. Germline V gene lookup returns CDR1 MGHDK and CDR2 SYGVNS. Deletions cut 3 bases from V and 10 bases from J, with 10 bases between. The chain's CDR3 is CASSEGLSIQYF. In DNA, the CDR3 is TGTGCCAGCAGTGAGGGCCTATCTATTCAGTACTTC. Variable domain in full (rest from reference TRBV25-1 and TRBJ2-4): EADIYQTPRYLVIGTGKKITLECSQTMGHDKMYWYQQDPGMELHLIHYSYGVNSTEKGDLSSESTVSRIRTEHFPLTLESARPSHTSQYLCASSEGLSIQYFGAGTRLSVL.

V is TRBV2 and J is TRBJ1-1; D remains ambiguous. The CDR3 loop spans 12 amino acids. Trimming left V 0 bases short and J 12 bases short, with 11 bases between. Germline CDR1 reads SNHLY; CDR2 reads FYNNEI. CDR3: CASSEALGRTFF. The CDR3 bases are TGTGCCAGCAGTGAAGCGCTGGGCAGGACTTTCTTT.

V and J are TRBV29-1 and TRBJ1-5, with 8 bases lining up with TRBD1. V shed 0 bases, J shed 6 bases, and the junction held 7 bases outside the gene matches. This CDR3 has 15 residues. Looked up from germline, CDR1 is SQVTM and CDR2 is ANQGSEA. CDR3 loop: CSVEDAGGWGQPQHF. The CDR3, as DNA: TGCAGCGTTGAAGACGCAGGGGGCTGGGGTCAGCCCCAGCATTTT. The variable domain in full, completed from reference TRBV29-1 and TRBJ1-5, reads SAVISQKPSRDICQRGTSLTIQCQVDSQVTMMFWYRQQPGQSLTLIATANQGSEATYESGFVIDKFPISRPNLTFSTLTVSNMSPEDSSIYLCSVEDAGGWGQPQHFGDGTRLSIL.

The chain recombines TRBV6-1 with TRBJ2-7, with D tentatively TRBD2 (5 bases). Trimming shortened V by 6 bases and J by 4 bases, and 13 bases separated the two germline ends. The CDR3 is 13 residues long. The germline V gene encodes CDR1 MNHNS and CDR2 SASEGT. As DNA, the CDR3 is TGTGCCAGCAGCCGTAAGGAGGATTACGAGCAGTACTTC. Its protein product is CASSRKEDYEQYF.

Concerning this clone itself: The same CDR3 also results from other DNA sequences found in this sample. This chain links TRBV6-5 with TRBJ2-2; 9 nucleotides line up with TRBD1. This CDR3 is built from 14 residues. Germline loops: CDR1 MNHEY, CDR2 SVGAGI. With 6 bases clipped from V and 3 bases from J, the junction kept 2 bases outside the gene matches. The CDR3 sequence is CASRGQGDTGELFF. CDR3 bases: TGTGCCAGCAGGGGACAGGGTGACACCGGGGAGCTGTTTTTT.

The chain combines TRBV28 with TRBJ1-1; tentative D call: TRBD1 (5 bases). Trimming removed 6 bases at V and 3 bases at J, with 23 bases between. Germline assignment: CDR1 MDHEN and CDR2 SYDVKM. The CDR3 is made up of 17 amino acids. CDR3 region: CASSPVGRGREDTEAFF. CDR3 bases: TGTGCCAGCAGCCCCGTTGGCCGGGGGAGAGAAGACACTGAAGCTTTCTTT.

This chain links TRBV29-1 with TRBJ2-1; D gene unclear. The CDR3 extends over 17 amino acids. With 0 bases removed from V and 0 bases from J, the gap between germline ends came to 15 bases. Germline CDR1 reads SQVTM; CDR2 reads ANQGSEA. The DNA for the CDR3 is TGCAGCGTTGAAGACAAGACCCGGAACAGCTCCTACAATGAGCAGTTCTTC. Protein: CSVEDKTRNSSYNEQFF.